One sample yielded the 3 T cell receptor beta chains listed below, sequenced in a study of cytomegalovirus exposure and HLA in healthy donors. Both 60 Vbeta primers and 13 Jbeta primers went into the PCR. The data were produced by immunoSEQ multiplex PCR, yet TCRdb's version contains in-frame clones alone and is incomplete. The table includes tens of thousands of clones, under 80% detected once. The sequenced sample was PBMCs. These receptors were taken from a male donor in good health and CMV-seropositive.

This clone was seen only once. The chain uses TRBV10-3 and TRBJ1-6; possibly TRBD1 for D (5 bases). The V gene lost 6 bases and the J gene lost 5 bases, with 17 bases spanning the gap. The CDR3 consists of 16 residues. Germline V gene sequence: CDR1 ENHRY, CDR2 SYGVKD. CDR3 in amino acids: CAISLGGSGNNSPLHF. Written as DNA, the CDR3 is TGTGCCATCAGCCTCGGGGGATCGGGAAATAATTCACCCCTCCACTTT.

V and J are TRBV5-1 and TRBJ1-4; D may be TRBD1 (5 bases). This CDR3 region has 17 residues. Germline lookup yields CDR1 SGHRS and CDR2 YFSETQ. V lost 0 bases and J lost 10, with 22 bases in between. The CDR3 is CASSLGSGPQDQGKLFF. CDR3 bases: TGCGCCAGCAGCTTGGGGTCCGGGCCCCAAGACCAGGGAAAACTGTTTTTT.

This clone was seen more than once but under ten times. The rearrangement links TRBV4-3 to TRBJ2-2; a possible D gene is TRBD2 (6 bases). The ends were cut back, 0 bases at V and 1 base at J, with 18 bases in the middle. This CDR3 region has 19 residues. Germline V CDR1 and CDR2: LGHNA, YSLEER. The CDR3 is CASSQDRPGGAMNTGELFF. The CDR3 region has the DNA TGCGCCAGCAGCCAAGACAGGCCCGGGGGTGCCATGAACACCGGGGAGCTGTTTTTT.